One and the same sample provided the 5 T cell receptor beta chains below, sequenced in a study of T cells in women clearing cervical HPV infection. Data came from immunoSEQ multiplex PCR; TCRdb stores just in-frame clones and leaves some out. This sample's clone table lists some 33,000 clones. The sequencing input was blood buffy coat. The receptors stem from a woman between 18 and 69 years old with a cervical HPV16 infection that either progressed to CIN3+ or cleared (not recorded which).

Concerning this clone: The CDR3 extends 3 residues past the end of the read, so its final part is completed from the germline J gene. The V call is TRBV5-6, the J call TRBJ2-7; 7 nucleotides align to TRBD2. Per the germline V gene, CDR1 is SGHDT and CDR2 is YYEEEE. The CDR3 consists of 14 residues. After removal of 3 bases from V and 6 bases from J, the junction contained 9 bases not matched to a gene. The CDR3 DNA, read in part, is TGTGCCAGCAGCTCGGGATGGGAGGGGAGCGAG. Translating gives CASSSGWEGSE. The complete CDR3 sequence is CASSSGWEGSEQYF.

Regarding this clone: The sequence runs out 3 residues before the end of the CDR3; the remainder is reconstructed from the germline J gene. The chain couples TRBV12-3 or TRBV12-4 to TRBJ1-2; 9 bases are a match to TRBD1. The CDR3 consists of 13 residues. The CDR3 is CASSLQDRGGYTF. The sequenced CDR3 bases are TGTGCCAGCAGTTTACAGGACAGGGGAGGC.

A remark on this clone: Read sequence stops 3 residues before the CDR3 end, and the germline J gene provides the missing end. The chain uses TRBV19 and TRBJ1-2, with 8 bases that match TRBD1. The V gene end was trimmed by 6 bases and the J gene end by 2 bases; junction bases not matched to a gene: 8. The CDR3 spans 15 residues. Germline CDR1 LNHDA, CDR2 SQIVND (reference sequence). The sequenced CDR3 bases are TGTGCCAGTAGGAATCAGGGGGCAAGGAACTATGGC. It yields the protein CASRNQGARNYG. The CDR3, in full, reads CASRNQGARNYGYTF.

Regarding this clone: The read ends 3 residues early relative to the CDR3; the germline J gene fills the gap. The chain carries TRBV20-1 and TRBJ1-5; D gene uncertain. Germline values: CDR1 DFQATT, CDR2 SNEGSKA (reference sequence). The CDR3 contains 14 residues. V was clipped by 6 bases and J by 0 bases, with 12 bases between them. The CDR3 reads CSARGSYSNQPQHF. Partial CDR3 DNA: TGCAGTGCCCGCGGGAGTTATAGCAATCAGCCC.

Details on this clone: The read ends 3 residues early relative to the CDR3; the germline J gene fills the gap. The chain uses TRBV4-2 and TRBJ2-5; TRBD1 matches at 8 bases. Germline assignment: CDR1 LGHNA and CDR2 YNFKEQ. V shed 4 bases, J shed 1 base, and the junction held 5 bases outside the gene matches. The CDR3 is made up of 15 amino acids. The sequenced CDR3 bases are TGTGCCAGCAGCCGTGGTACAGGGGGCCAAGAGACC. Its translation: CASSRGTGGQET. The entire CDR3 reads CASSRGTGGQETQYF.